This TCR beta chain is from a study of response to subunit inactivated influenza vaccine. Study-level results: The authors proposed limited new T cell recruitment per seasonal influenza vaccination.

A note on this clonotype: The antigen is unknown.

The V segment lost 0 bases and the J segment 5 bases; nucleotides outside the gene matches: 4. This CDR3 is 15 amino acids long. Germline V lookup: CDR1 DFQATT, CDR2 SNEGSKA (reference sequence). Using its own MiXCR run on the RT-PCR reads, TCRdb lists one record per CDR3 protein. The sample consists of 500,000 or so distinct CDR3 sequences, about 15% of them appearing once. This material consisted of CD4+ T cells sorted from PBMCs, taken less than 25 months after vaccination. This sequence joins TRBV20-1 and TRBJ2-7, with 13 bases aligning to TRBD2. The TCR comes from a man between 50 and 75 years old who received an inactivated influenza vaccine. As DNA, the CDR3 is TGCAGTGCTAGAGATGTTACTAGCGGGAGGGACGAGCAGTACTTC. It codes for CSARDVTSGRDEQYF.